This T cell receptor (beta chain) was sequenced during a study of shared clonotypes between healthy human individuals. V shed 2 bases and J shed 5 bases, with 7 bases lying between them. Germline CDR1 and CDR2: KGHSH and LQKENI. The CDR3 length is 12 residues. For this clone: Its antigen is not identified.

Regarding the study as a whole: Sampling covered nothing but blood. Tissue TCR repertoires likely differ from those found in blood. Generation probability values for non-shared clonotypes were lower than those for clonotypes shared by all four donors.

CD45RA+ naive and CD45RA-negative memory subsets were separated from CD4+ cells. Sequencing was performed with immunoSEQ multiplex PCR; in TCRdb, only in-frame clones are kept and a portion is missing. The sample records roughly 1.5 million clones, about 98% being singletons. The gene calls are TRBV18 and TRBJ2-7; the D is unclear. The sequencing sample was made of naive CD4+ T cells sorted from blood. The sample's subset: CD45RA+ positively selected. The source is a man aged 25 to 45 in good health. This chain's CDR3 is CASSPSANEQYF. CDR3 nucleotide sequence: TGTGCCAGCTCACCATCAGCAAACGAGCAGTACTTC.